A single sample gave rise to the 10 T cell receptor beta chains below, sequenced in a study of T cells after yellow fever vaccination. Each CDR3 protein is one row after TCRdb ran MiXCR on the 5' RACE reads. The sample lists some 550,000 distinct CDR3 sequences, about a fifth seen once, with over 11% in the top ten. This specimen consisted of PBMCs, obtained 15 days after the yellow fever booster vaccination. The source of these receptors is a man younger than 45 who received the YFV17D yellow fever vaccine.

This rearrangement joins TRBV24-1 to TRBJ2-5; perhaps TRBD1 as D (5 bases). The germline gives CDR1 KGHDR, CDR2 SFDVKD. Trimming cost V 7 bases and J 3 bases, with 11 bases left between them. The CDR3 runs 13 residues. CDR3 region: CATRDKWKETQYF. The CDR3 nucleotides read TGTGCCACCAGGGACAAGTGGAAAGAGACCCAGTACTTC.

J is TRBJ2-7 and V is TRBV6-1, with no clear D. The germline V gene has CDR1 MNHNS and CDR2 SASEGT. V shed 3 bases and J shed 5 bases, with 11 bases lying between them. The CDR3 is 13 residues long. This CDR3 is CASSDWSSNEQYF. The CDR3 DNA follows: TGTGCCAGCAGTGATTGGAGTTCTAACGAGCAGTACTTC.

The CDR3 region has the DNA TGTGCCTTTTCCCCGGGGGAGAGGAAGTTCTTC. It specifies CAFSPGERKFF. The chain couples TRBV30 to TRBJ2-1; tentative D call: TRBD2 (6 bases). Germline CDR1 is GTSNPN and CDR2 is SVGIG (reference sequence). This CDR3 region has 11 residues. Trimming stripped 7 bases from V and 14 bases from J, with 18 bases between. Full variable domain (rest looked up from reference TRBV30 and TRBJ2-1): SQTIHQWPATLVQPVGSPLSLECTVEGTSNPNLYWYRQAAGRGLQLLFYSVGIGQISSEVPQNLSASRPQDRQFILSSKKLLLSDSGFYLCAFSPGERKFFGPGTRLTVL.

The chain has TRBV19 and TRBJ2-1; possible D gene TRBD1, 5 bases. Trimming stripped 7 bases from V and 3 bases from J, with 13 bases between. This CDR3 is 14 amino acids long. CDR1 LNHDA and CDR2 SQIVND come from the germline V gene (reference sequence). As DNA, the CDR3 is TGTGCCAGTAAGTCCCAGGGCGGCTACAATGAGCAGTTCTTC. Residues: CASKSQGGYNEQFF. Combining the CDR3 with reference TRBV19 and TRBJ2-1 gives the whole variable domain DGGITQSPKYLFRKEGQNVTLSCEQNLNHDAMYWYRQDPGQGLRLIYYSQIVNDFQKGDIAEGYSVSREKKESFPLTVTSAQKNPTAFYLCASKSQGGYNEQFFGPGTRLTVL.

This clonotype was detected a few times. The V call is TRBV20-1, the J call TRBJ2-7; D is possibly TRBD1 (6 bases). CDR3 size: 15 residues. Trimming left V 0 bases short and J 4 bases short, with 16 bases between. The germline CDR1 and CDR2 sequences are DFQATT and SNEGSKA (reference sequence). CDR3: CSAREMVTGLYEQYF. Here the CDR3 DNA reads TGCAGTGCTAGAGAGATGGTGACAGGCCTTTACGAGCAGTACTTC.

This clonotype was counted at least ten times. V and J are TRBV29-1 and TRBJ2-5; D is perhaps TRBD2 (5 bases). The CDR3 is 12 residues long. The ends were cut back, 8 bases at V and 4 bases at J, with 14 bases in the middle. Germline loops: CDR1 SQVTM, CDR2 ANQGSEA. The CDR3 bases are TGCAGCACCCGGGATCCGGGAGAGACCCAGTACTTC. It translates to CSTRDPGETQYF.

This clonotype was recorded many times. The rearrangement links TRBV7-2 to TRBJ2-7; 7 bases fit TRBD2. J was trimmed by 3 bases and V by 1 base; bases with no gene match: 6. The germline V gene has CDR1 SGHTA and CDR2 FQGNSA. The CDR3 totals 15 residues. CDR3 sequence (DNA): TGTGCCAGCAGCTTAGGAGGCGGGAGTGGCTACGAGCAGTACTTC. Translating it yields CASSLGGGSGYEQYF.

V and J are TRBV29-1 and TRBJ2-7; possible D gene TRBD1, 6 bases. Trimming pared 7 bases from V and 2 bases from J, leaving 15 bases between. The CDR3 has 13 residues. CDR1 is SQVTM, CDR2 ANQGSEA, per germline. The CDR3 nucleotides read TGCAGCGCATCAGGGGTAGCGACCTACGAGCAGTACTTC. Amino acids: CSASGVATYEQYF.

The V gene is TRBV20-1, the J gene TRBJ1-1, with TRBD1 as a possible D gene (5 bases). Trimming stripped 3 bases from V and 0 bases from J, with 8 bases between. The germline gives CDR1 DFQATT, CDR2 SNEGSKA (reference sequence). The CDR3 has 13 residues. CDR3 protein: CSARGGVNTEAFF. In nucleotides, the CDR3 is TGCAGTGCTAGGGGAGGGGTGAACACTGAAGCTTTCTTT.

This clonotype has a handful of counts. This chain links TRBV20-1 with TRBJ1-5; no clear D. Trimming took off 3 bases at V and 9 bases at J, with 15 bases between the two ends. CDR1 is DFQATT and CDR2 is SNEGSKA in the germline V gene (reference sequence). The length of the CDR3 is 13 residues. CDR3 region: CSASLAGEGPQHF. For the CDR3, the DNA is TGCAGTGCTAGTTTAGCAGGCGAGGGGCCCCAGCATTTT.